Each of the 7 T cell receptor beta chains below was sequenced from the same sample in a study of blood T cell repertoires in COVID-19. Sequenced by immunoSEQ multiplex PCR; TCRdb stores in-frame clones only, minus some. The table records 310,000 or so clones, roughly 90% of them present only once. Material: peripheral blood. The receptor set was obtained from a woman in her twenties or thirties with COVID-19, enrolled during active disease.

This rearrangement joins TRBV11-1 to TRBJ2-2; 11 bases are a match to TRBD2. The ends lost 5 bases at V and 4 bases at J; junction bases unmatched: 6. Germline V gene data show CDR1 as SGHAT and CDR2 as FQDESV (reference sequence). The CDR3 runs 16 residues. CDR3 region: CASSKTSGTFTGELFF. CDR3 nucleotides: TGTGCCAGCAGCAAGACTAGCGGGACGTTCACCGGGGAGCTGTTTTTT.

The rearrangement links TRBV5-4 to TRBJ1-2, with D tentatively TRBD1 (5 bases). Germline loops: CDR1 SGHNT, CDR2 YYREEE (reference sequence). The germline V and J ends were trimmed by 3 bases and 4 bases, with 10 bases remaining between them. The CDR3 extends over 13 amino acids. The CDR3 loop is CASSSLQGYGYTF. CDR3 sequence (DNA): TGTGCCAGCAGCTCGCTCCAGGGCTATGGCTACACCTTC.

This clone was observed once. The chain employs TRBV5-1 and TRBJ1-4, with 9 bases identical to TRBD1. The CDR3 is 15 residues long. With V trimmed by 4 bases and J by 7 bases, 8 bases remained unmatched. Germline V gives CDR1 SGHRS, CDR2 YFSETQ. CDR3: CASSTDRGSVEKLFF. As DNA, the CDR3 is TGCGCCAGCAGCACGGACAGGGGTTCGGTTGAAAAACTGTTTTTT.

This chain joins TRBV3-1 (or the pseudogene TRBV3-2) and TRBJ1-3; D gene uncertain. This CDR3 comprises 14 residues. The V end lost 1 base, the J end lost 1 base, and 5 bases lay between the germline ends. Germline V lookup: CDR1 LGHDT, CDR2 YNNKEL (reference sequence). Written as DNA, the CDR3 is TGTGCCAGCAGCCAAGGGCGGTCTGGAAACACCATATATTTT. As protein: CASSQGRSGNTIYF.

The DNA for the CDR3 is TGTGCCAGCAGCTTAGGACCAGGGGCGAACACTGAAGCTTTCTTT. This translates into CASSLGPGANTEAFF. The rearrangement joins TRBV7-9 to TRBJ1-1, with D perhaps TRBD1 (6 bases). The germline V gene has CDR1 SEHNR and CDR2 FQNEAQ (reference sequence). V lost 1 base and J 1 base, leaving 10 bases between the germline ends. The CDR3 runs to 15 residues.

The V gene is TRBV19, the J gene TRBJ2-2, with TRBD2 as a possible D gene (6 bases). Trimming stripped 4 bases from V and 6 bases from J, with 9 bases between. Germline V gives CDR1 LNHDA, CDR2 SQIVND (reference sequence). This CDR3 has 13 residues. The CDR3 DNA reads TGTGCCAGTAGTAATGGAGGGGCCGGGGAGCTGTTTTTT. As protein: CASSNGGAGELFF. The entire variable domain, with the rest obtained from reference TRBV19 and TRBJ2-2, is as follows: DGGITQSPKYLFRKEGQNVTLSCEQNLNHDAMYWYRQDPGQGLRLIYYSQIVNDFQKGDIAEGYSVSREKKESFPLTVTSAQKNPTAFYLCASSNGGAGELFFGEGSRLTVL.

The rearrangement joins TRBV9 to TRBJ2-3; D call uncertain. Trimming removed 0 bases at V and 0 bases at J, with 5 bases between. The length of the CDR3 is 14 residues. Germline values: CDR1 SGDLS, CDR2 YYNGEE. In DNA form, the CDR3 reads TGTGCCAGCAGCGTAGTTGGCAGCACAGATACGCAGTATTTT. It is translated as CASSVVGSTDTQYF.